The T cell receptor beta chain under discussion was sequenced for a study of blood T cell repertoires in COVID-19. Whole-study context: Samples taken during acute and convalescent COVID-19 were collected in the United States, Italy and Spain.

TCRdb keeps only in-frame clones here, not all; method: immunoSEQ multiplex PCR. Here the sample spans 180,000 or so clones, 85% being singletons. J lost 9 bases, V lost 3 bases, and 3 bases had no gene match. The CDR3 extends over 15 amino acids. CDR1 SGHVS and CDR2 FNYEAQ come from the germline V gene. Source material: peripheral blood. This clonotype was sampled from a woman aged 55-69 years with acute or convalescent COVID-19. The V gene is TRBV7-6, the J gene TRBJ2-2, with 14 bases matching TRBD2. CDR3 in DNA: TGTGCCAGCAGCTTGGGACTAGCGGGAGACAGGGAGCTGTTTTTT. It yields the protein CASSLGLAGDRELFF.